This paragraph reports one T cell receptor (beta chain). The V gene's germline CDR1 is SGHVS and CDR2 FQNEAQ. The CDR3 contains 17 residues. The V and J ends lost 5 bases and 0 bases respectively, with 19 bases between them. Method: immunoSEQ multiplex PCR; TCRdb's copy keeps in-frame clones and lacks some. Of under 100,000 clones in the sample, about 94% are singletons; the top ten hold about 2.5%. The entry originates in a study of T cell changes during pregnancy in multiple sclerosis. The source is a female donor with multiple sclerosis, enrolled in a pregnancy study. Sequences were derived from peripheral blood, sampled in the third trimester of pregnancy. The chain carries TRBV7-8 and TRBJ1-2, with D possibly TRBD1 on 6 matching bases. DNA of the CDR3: TGTGCCAGCAGCCCCGGCAAAACAGGGCGGGCTAACTATGGCTACACCTTC. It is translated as CASSPGKTGRANYGYTF.